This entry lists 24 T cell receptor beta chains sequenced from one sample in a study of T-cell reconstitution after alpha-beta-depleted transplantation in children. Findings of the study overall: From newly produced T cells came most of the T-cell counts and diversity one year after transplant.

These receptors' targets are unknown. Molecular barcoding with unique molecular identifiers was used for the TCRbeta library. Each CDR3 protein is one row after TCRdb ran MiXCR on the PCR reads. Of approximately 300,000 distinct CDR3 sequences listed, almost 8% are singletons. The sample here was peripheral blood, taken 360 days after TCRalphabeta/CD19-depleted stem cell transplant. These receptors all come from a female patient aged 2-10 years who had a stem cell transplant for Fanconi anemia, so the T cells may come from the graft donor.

CDR3 DNA sequence: TGTGCCAGCAGCTTCGACTCGAACACCGGGGAGCTGTTTTTT. This gives the protein CASSFDSNTGELFF. The chain has TRBV5-4 and TRBJ2-2; D is ambiguous. Germline V gene data show CDR1 as SGHNT and CDR2 as YYREEE (reference sequence). The CDR3 is 14 residues long. The V end was cut by 2 bases, the J end by 0 bases, with 5 bases between.

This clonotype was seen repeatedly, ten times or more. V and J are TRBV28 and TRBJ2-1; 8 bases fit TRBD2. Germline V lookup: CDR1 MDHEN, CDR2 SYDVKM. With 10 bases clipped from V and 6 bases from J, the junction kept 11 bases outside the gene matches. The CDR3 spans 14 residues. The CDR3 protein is CATPGPTSGNEQFF. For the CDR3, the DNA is TGTGCCACACCCGGACCAACTAGCGGCAATGAGCAGTTCTTC.

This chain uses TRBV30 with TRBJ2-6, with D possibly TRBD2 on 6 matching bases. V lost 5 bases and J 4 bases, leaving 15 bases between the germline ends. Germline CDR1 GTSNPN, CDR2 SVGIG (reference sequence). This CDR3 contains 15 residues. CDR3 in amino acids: CAWAIGGSGANVLTF. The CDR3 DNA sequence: TGTGCCTGGGCAATCGGAGGGTCCGGGGCCAACGTCCTGACTTTC.

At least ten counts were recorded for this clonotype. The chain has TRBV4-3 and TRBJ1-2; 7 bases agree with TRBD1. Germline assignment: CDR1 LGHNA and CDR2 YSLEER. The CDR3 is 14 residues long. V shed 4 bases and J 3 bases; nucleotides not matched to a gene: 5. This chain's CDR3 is CASSRETGYYGYTF. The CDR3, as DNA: TGCGCCAGCAGCCGAGAGACAGGGTACTATGGCTACACCTTC.

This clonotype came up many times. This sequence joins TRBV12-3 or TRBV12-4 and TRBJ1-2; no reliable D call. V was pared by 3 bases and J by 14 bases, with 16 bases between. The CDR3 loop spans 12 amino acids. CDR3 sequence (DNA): TGTGCCAGCAGTTTTCATTCCGAGCTAGGAACCTTC. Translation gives CASSFHSELGTF.

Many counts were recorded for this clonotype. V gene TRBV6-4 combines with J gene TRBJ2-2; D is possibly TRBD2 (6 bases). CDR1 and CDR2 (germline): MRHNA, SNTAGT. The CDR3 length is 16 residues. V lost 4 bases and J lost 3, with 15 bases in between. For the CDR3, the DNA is TGTGCCAGCAGTGTATTTTCATTAGCGGACACCGGGGAGCTGTTTTTT. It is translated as CASSVFSLADTGELFF.

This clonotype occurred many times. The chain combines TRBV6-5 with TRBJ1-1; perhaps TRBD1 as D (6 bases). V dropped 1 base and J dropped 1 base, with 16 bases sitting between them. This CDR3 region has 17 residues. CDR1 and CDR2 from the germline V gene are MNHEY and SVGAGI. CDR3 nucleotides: TGTGCCAGCAGTTACTTAGTCACGGGACATAGGAACACTGAAGCTTTCTTT. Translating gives CASSYLVTGHRNTEAFF.

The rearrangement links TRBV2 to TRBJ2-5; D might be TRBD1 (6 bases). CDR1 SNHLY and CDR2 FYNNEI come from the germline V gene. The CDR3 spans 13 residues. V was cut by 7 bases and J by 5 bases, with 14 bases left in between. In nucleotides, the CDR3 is TGTGCCAGCACCAAAGGGGGTGTTGAGACCCAGTACTTC. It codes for CASTKGGVETQYF.

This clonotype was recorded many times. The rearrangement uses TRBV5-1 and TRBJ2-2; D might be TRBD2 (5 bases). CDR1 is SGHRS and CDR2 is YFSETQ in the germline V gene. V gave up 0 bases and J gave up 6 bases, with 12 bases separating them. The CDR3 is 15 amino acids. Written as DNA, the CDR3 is TGCGCCAGCAGCTTGGCCGTGGGAGAAGCCGGGGAGCTGTTTTTT. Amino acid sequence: CASSLAVGEAGELFF.

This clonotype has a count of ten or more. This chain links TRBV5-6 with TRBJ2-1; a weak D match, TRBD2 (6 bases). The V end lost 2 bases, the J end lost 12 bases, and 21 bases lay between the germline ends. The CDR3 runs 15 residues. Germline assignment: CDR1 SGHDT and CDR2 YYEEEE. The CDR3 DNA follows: TGTGCCAGCAGCTTTGGCGGGGTCCCGGGGATAAGGCAGTTCTTC. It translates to CASSFGGVPGIRQFF.

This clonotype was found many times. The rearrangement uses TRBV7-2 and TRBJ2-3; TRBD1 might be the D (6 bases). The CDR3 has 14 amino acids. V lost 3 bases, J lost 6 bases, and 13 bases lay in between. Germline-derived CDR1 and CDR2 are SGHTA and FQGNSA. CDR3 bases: TGTGCCAGCAGCTTGGGGGCTTGGGGTGATACGCAGTATTTT. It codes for CASSLGAWGDTQYF.

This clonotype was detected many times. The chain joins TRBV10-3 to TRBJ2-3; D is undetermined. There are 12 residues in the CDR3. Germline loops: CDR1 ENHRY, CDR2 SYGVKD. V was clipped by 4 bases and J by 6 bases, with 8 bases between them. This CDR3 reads CAISVKRDTQYF. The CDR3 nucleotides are TGTGCCATCAGTGTTAAGAGGGATACGCAGTATTTT.

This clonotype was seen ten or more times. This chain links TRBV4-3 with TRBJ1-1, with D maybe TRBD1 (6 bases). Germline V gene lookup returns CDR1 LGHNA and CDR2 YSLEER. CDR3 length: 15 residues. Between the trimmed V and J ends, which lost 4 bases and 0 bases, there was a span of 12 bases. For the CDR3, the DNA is TGCGCCAGCAGCCGTTCACAGGGTCTGAACACTGAAGCTTTCTTT. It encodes CASSRSQGLNTEAFF.

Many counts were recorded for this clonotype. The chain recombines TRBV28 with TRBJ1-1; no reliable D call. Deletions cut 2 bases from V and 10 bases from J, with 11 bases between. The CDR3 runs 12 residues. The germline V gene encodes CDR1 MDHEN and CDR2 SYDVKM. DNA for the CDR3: TGTGCCAGCAGTTTAATCAGAAGAGGAGCTTTCTTT. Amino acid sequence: CASSLIRRGAFF.

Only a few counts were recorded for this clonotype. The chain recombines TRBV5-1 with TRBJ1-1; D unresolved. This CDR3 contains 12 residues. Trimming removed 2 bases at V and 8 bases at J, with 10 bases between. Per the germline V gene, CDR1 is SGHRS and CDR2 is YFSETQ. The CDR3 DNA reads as TGCGCCAGCAGCTTCTCCGGGAGCGAAGCTTTCTTT. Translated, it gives CASSFSGSEAFF.

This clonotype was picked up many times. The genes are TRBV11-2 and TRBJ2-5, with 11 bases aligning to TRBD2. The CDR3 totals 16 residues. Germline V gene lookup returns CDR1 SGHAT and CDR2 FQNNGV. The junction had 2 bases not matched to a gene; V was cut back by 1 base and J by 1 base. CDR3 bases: TGTGCCAGCAGCTTAGGCGGACTAGCGGGCCAAGAGACCCAGTACTTC. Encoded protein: CASSLGGLAGQETQYF.

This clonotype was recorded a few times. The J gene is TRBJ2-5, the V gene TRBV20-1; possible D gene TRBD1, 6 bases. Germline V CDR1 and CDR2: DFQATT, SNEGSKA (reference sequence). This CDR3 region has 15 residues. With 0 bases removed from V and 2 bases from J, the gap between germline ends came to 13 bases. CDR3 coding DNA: TGCAGTGCTAGAGATGAGAGGGGGTGGCAAGAGACCCAGTACTTC. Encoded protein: CSARDERGWQETQYF.

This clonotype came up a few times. CDR3 nucleotides: TGTGCCAGCAGTCTAACGAGAGTGCAATCGGCGCAGTACTTC. Translating gives CASSLTRVQSAQYF. This chain joins TRBV7-9 and TRBJ2-7, with D hard to call. Trimming left V 6 bases short and J 9 bases short, with 21 bases between. CDR3 length: 14 residues. Germline CDR1 and CDR2: SEHNR and FQNEAQ (reference sequence).

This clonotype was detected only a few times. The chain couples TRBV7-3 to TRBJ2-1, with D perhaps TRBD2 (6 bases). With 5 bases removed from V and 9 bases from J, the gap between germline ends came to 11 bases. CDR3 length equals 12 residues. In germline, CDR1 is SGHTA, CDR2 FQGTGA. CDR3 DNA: TGTGCCAGCAGCCCGCGGGAAGGTGAGCAGTTCTTC. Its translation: CASSPREGEQFF.

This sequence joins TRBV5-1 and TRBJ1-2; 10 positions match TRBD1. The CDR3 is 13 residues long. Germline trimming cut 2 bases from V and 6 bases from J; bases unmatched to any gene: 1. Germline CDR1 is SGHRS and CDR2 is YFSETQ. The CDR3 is CASSFDRGHGYTF. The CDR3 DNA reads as TGCGCCAGCAGCTTCGACAGGGGGCATGGCTACACCTTC.

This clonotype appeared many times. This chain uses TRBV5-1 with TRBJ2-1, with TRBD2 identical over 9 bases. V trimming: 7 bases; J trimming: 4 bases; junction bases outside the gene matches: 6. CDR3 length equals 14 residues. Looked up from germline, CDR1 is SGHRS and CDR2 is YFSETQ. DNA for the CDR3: TGCGCCAGCCAAAGCGGGGGGTTTTACAATGAGCAGTTCTTC. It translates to CASQSGGFYNEQFF.

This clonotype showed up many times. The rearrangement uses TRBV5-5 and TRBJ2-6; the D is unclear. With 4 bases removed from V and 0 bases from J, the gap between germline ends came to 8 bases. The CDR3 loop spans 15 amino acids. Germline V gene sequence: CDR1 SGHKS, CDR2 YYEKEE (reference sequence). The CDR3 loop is CASSPQFSGANVLTF. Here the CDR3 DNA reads TGTGCCAGCAGCCCACAGTTCTCTGGGGCCAACGTCCTGACTTTC.

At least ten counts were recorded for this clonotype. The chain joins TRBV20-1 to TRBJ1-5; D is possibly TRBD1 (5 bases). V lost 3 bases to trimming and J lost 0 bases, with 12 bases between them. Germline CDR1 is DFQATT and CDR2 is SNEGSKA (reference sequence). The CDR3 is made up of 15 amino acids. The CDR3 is CSASPSTDSNQPQHF. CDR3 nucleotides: TGCAGTGCTAGCCCGTCGACAGATAGCAATCAGCCCCAGCATTTT.

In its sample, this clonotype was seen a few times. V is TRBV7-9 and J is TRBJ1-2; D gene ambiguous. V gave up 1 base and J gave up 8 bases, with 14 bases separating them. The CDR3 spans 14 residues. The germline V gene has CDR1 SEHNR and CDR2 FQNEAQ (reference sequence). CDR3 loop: CASSLDRDSSGYTF. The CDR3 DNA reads TGTGCCAGCAGCTTAGATCGGGATTCAAGCGGCTACACCTTC.